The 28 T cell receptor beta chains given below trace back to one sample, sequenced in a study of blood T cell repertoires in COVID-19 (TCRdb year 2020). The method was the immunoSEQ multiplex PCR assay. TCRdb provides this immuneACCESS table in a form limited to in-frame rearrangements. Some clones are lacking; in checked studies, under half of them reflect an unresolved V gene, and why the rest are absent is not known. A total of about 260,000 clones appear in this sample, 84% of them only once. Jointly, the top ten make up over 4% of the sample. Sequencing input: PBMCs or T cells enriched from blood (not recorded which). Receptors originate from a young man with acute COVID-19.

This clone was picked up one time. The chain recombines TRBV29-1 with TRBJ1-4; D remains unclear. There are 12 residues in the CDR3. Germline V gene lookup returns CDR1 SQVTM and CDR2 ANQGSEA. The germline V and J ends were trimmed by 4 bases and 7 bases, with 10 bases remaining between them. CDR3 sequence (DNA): TGCAGCGTTGGAAAGGAGGGTGAAAAACTGTTTTTT. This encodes CSVGKEGEKLFF.

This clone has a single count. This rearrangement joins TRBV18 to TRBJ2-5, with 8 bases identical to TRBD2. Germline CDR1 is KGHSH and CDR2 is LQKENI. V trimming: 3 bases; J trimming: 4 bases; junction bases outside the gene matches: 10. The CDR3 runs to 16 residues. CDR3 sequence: CASSPISGSNRETQYF. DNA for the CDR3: TGTGCCAGCTCACCTATCAGCGGGAGTAATCGAGAGACCCAGTACTTC.

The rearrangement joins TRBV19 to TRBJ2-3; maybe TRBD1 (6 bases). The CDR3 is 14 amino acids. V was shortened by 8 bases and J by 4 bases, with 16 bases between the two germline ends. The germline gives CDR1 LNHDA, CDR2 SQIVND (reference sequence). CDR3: CASALSTGSDTQYF. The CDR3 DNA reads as TGTGCCAGTGCGTTGTCAACAGGGTCAGATACGCAGTATTTT.

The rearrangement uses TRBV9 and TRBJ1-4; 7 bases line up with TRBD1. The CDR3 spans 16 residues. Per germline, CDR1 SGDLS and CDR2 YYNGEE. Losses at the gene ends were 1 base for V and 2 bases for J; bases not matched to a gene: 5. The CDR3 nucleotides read TGTGCCAGCAGCGTACGACAGGGAGAGACTAATGAAAAACTGTTTTTT. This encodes CASSVRQGETNEKLFF.

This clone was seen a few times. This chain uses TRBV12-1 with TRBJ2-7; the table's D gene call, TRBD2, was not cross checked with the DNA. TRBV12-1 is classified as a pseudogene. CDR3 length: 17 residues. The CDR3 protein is CASSFRDYRPEVPEQYV. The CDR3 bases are TGTGCCAGCAGCTTTAGGGACTACCGACCTGAAGTCCCTGAGCAGTACGTC.

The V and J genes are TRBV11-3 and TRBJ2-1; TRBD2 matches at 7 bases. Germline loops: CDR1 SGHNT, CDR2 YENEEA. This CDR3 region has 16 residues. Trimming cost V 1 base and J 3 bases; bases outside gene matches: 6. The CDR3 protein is CASSLVAGAVYNEQFF. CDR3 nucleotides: TGTGCCAGCAGCTTAGTCGCGGGAGCTGTCTACAATGAGCAGTTCTTC.

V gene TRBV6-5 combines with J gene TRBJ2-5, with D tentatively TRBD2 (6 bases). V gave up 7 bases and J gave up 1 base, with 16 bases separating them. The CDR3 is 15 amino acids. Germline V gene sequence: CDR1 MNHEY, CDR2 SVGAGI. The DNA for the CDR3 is TGTGCCAGCACCCCAAGGCGGAGGGCCCAAGAGACCCAGTACTTC. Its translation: CASTPRRRAQETQYF.

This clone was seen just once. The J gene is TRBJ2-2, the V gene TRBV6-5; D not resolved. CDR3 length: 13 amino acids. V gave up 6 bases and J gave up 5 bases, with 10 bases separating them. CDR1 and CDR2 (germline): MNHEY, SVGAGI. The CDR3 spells CASSAGFTGELFF. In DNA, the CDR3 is TGTGCCAGCAGCGCAGGATTTACCGGGGAGCTGTTTTTT.

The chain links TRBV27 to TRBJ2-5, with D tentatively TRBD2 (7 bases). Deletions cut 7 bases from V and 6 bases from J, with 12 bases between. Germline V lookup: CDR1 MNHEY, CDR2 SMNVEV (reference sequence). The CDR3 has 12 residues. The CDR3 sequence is CASKGGGKTQYF. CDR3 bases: TGTGCCAGCAAAGGGGGGGGGAAGACCCAGTACTTC.

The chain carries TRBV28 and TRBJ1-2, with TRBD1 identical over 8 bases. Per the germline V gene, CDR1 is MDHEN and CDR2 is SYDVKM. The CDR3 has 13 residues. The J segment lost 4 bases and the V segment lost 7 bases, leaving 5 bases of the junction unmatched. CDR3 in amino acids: CASTPGTGYGYTF. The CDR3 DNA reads TGTGCCAGCACGCCCGGGACAGGCTATGGCTACACCTTC.

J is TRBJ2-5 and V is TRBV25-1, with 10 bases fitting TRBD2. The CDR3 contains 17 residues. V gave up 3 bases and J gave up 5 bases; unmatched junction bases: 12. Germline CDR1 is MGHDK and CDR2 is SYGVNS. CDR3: CASSDTKREGFGETQYF. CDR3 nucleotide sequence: TGTGCCAGCAGTGACACTAAGCGGGAGGGTTTCGGGGAGACCCAGTACTTC.

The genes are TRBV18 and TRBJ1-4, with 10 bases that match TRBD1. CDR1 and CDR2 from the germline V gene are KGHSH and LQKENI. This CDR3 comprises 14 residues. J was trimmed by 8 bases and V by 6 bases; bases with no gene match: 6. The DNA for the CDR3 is TGTGCCAGCTCCCGCGACAGGGGGCACGAAAAACTGTTTTTT. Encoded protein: CASSRDRGHEKLFF. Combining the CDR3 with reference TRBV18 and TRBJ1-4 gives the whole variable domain NAGVMQNPRHLVRRRGQEARLRCSPMKGHSHVYWYRQLPEEGLKFMVYLQKENIIDESGMPKERFSAEFPKEGPSILRIQQVVRGDSAAYFCASSRDRGHEKLFFGSGTQLSVL.

The CDR3 DNA follows: TGTGCCAGTAGTCTTCAGGGGGACTATGGCTACACCTTC. This gives the protein CASSLQGDYGYTF. The genes are TRBV19 and TRBJ1-2; 7 bases fit TRBD1. Losses at the gene ends were 5 bases for V and 3 bases for J; bases not matched to a gene: 3. Germline loops: CDR1 LNHDA, CDR2 SQIVND (reference sequence). CDR3 length equals 13 residues.

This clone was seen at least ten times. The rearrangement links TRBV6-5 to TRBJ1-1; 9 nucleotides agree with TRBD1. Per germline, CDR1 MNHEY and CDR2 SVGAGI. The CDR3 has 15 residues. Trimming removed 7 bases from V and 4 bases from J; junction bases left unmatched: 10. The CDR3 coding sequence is TGTGCCAGCACCTTGGACAGGGGCGGGGGCACTGAAGCTTTCTTT. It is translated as CASTLDRGGGTEAFF.

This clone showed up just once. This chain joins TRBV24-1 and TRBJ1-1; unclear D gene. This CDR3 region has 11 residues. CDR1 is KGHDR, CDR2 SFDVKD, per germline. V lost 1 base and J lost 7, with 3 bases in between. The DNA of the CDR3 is TGTGCCACCAGTGATTTCGGTGAAGCTTTCTTT. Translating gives CATSDFGEAFF.

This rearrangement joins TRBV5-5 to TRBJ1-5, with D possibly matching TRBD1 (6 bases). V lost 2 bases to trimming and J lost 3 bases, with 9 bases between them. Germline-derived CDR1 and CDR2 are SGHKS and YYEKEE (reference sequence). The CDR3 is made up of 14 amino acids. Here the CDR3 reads CASSFTGNNQPQHF. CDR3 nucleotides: TGTGCCAGCAGCTTTACAGGGAACAATCAGCCCCAGCATTTT.

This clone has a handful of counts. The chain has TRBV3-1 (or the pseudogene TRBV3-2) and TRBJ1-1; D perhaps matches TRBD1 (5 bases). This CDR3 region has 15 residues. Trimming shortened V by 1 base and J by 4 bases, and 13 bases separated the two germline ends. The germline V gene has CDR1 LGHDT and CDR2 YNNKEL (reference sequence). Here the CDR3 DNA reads TGTGCCAGCAGCCAAGGGGGGACTTCTCTCACTGAAGCTTTCTTT. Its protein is CASSQGGTSLTEAFF.

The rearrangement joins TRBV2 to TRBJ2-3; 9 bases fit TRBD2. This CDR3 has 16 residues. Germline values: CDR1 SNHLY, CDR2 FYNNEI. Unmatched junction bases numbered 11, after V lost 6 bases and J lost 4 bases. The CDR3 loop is CASSRAGGGGADTQYF. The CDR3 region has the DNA TGTGCCAGCAGCCGCGCGGGGGGGGGTGGCGCAGATACGCAGTATTTT.

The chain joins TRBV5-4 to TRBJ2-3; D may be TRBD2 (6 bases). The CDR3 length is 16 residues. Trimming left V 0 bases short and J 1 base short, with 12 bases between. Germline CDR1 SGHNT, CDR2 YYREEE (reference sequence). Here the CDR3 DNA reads TGTGCCAGCAGCTTGGGTCTAGCGAAAGGCACAGATACGCAGTATTTT. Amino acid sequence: CASSLGLAKGTDTQYF.

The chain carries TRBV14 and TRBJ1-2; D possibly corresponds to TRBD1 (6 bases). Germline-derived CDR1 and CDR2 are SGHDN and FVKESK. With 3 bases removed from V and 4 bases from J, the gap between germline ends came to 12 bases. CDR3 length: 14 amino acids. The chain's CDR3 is CASSHVDSFYGYTF. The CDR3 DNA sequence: TGTGCCAGCAGCCATGTGGACAGTTTCTATGGCTACACCTTC.

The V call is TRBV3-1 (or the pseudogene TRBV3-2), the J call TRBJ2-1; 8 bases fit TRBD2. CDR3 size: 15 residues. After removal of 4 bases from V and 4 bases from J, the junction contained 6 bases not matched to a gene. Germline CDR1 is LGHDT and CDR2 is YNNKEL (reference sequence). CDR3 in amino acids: CASSRGAGVYNEQFF. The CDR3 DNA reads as TGTGCCAGCAGCCGTGGAGCGGGGGTTTACAATGAGCAGTTCTTC.

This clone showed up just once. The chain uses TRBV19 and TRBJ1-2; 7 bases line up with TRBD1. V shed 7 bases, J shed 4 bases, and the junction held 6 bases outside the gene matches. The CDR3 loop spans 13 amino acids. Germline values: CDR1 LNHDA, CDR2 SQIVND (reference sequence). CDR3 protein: CASNRGQSYGYTF. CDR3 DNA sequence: TGTGCCAGTAACCGGGGACAGTCCTATGGCTACACCTTC.

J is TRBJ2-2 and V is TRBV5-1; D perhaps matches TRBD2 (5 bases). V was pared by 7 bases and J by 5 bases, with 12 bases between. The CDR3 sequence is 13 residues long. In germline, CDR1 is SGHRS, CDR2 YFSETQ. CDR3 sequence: CASETGITGELFF. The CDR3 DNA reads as TGCGCCAGCGAGACGGGGATTACCGGGGAGCTGTTTTTT.

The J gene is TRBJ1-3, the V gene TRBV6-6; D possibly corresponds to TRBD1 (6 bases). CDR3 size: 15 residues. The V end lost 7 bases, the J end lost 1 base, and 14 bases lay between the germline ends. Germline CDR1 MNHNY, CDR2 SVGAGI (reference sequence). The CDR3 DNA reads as TGTGCCAGCATCCTATCCAGGGGATCTGGAAACACCATATATTTT. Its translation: CASILSRGSGNTIYF.

For the CDR3, the DNA is TGTGCCAGCAGTTCAATGATGTTGGGGACAACTAACACTGAAGCTTTCTTT. Translating it yields CASSSMMLGTTNTEAFF. The rearrangement joins TRBV27 to TRBJ1-1; D might be TRBD1 (6 bases). Germline lookup yields CDR1 MNHEY and CDR2 SMNVEV (reference sequence). Trimming shortened V by 4 bases and J by 2 bases, and 20 bases separated the two germline ends. The CDR3 loop spans 17 amino acids.

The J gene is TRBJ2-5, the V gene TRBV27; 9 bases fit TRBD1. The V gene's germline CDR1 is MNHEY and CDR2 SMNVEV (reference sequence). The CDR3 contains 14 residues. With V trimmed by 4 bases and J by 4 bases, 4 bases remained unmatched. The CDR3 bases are TGTGCCAGCAGTTACTGGGACAGGGCAGAGACCCAGTACTTC. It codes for CASSYWDRAETQYF.

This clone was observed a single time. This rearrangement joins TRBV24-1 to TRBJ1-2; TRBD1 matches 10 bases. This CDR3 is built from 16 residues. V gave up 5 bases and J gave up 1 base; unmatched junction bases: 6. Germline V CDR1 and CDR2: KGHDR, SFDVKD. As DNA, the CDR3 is TGTGCCACCAGTGGCCGTGGACAGGGGGTTAACTATGGCTACACCTTC. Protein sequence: CATSGRGQGVNYGYTF.

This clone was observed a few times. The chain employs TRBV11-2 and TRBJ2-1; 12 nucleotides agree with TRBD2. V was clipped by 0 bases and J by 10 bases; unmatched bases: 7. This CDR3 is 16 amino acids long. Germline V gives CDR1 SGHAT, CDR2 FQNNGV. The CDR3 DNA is TGTGCCAGCAGCTTAGATCGGAGGCTAGCGGGAGGGGAGCAGTTCTTC. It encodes CASSLDRRLAGGEQFF.